A selection of T cell receptor beta chains follows, all from one sample in a study of blood T cell repertoires in COVID-19. This table comes from immunoSEQ multiplex PCR, and its TCRdb copy is limited to in-frame clones, with some not included. Of around 220,000 clones in the sample, about four fifths are singletons; the top ten hold over 9.5%. Sequenced: peripheral blood. These TCRs come from an elderly woman with acute or convalescent COVID-19. Both conserved end residues are part of each CDR3. Fields, in order: CDR3 protein, CDR3 DNA, J gene, V gene, CDR3 length, clone size, D gene. D genes are given only for firm matches. Rows give clone size only sometimes, using once, few, many, or a class for an expanded clone.

CASSIAPTGVYNEQFF TGTGCCAGTAGTATAGCCCCGACAGGGGTGTACAATGAGCAGTTCTTC TRBJ2-1 TRBV19 16 . TRBD1
CASTTDGVNTEAFF TGCGCCAGCACTACGGACGGGGTGAACACTGAAGCTTTCTTT TRBJ1-1 TRBV5-1 14 . .
CASSPGQGYSTNEKLFF TGCGCCAGCAGCCCGGGACAGGGGTATTCAACTAATGAAAAACTGTTTTTT TRBJ1-4 TRBV4-3 17 . TRBD1
CAWSLDTNTEAFF TGTGCCTGGAGTTTGGACACGAACACTGAAGCTTTCTTT TRBJ1-1 TRBV30 13 few .
CAWSVGSTNEQFF TGTGCCTGGAGTGTAGGTAGCACCAATGAGCAGTTCTTC TRBJ2-1 TRBV30 13 . .
CASTQGQSNQPQHF TGTGCCAGTACCCAAGGACAGAGCAATCAGCCCCAGCATTTT TRBJ1-5 TRBV19 14 . .
CASSLRAGIDTF TGTGCCAGCAGCTTGAGGGCAGGGATCGACACCTTC TRBJ1-2 TRBV5-6 12 . .
CASKGSGQPNEKLFF TGCGCCAGCAAGGGGTCGGGACAACCTAATGAAAAACTGTTTTTT TRBJ1-4 TRBV10-2 15 . .
CASTPDGGRAKNIQYF TGTGCCAGCACCCCGGATGGAGGGAGGGCCAAAAACATTCAGTACTTC TRBJ2-4 TRBV7-8 16 . .
CASSQSVTGPYEQYF TGTGCCAGCAGCCAATCGGTGACAGGGCCCTACGAGCAGTACTTC TRBJ2-7 TRBV3-1/TRBV3-2 15 . TRBD1
CASSRAGANVLTF TGTGCCAGCAGTCGGGCTGGGGCCAACGTCCTGACTTTC TRBJ2-6 TRBV27 13 . .
CASSEQGAGNTIYF TGTGCCAGCAGTGAACAAGGGGCTGGAAACACCATATATTTT TRBJ1-3 TRBV25-1 14 once .
CASSLAPGTVNTEAFF TGTGCCAGCAGCTTGGCCCCCGGGACAGTGAACACTGAAGCTTTCTTT TRBJ1-1 TRBV5-5 16 few TRBD1
CASRQTGLNTEAFF TGTGCCAGTCGACAGACAGGGTTGAACACTGAAGCTTTCTTT TRBJ1-1 TRBV19 14 . TRBD1
CASSQALAGAYEQYF TGCGCCAGCAGCCAAGCTCTAGCGGGGGCCTACGAGCAGTACTTC TRBJ2-7 TRBV4-1 15 . TRBD2
CSVEARGHQETQYF TGCAGCGTTGAAGCCAGGGGGCATCAAGAGACCCAGTACTTC TRBJ2-5 TRBV29-1 14 . TRBD1
CAWSVLAEGEQFF TGTGCCTGGAGTGTACTGGCGGAGGGTGAGCAGTTCTTC TRBJ2-1 TRBV30 13 . .
CASSLWGDNQPQHF TGTGCCAGCAGCTTGTGGGGGGACAATCAGCCCCAGCATTTT TRBJ1-5 TRBV5-5 14 . .
CASSVGGATYSGNTIYF TGTGCCAGCAGCGTAGGGGGAGCAACTTACTCTGGAAACACCATATATTTT TRBJ1-3 TRBV9 17 . .
CASSLDRQNYNEQFF TGTGCCAGCAGCTTAGATCGTCAGAATTACAATGAGCAGTTCTTC TRBJ2-1 TRBV11-2 15 . .
CATETGGDEKLFF TGTGCCACCGAGACAGGGGGTGATGAAAAACTGTTTTTT TRBJ1-4 TRBV10-3 13 few TRBD1
CASSLEGERNTEAFF TGCGCCAGCAGCTTGGAGGGGGAGCGGAACACTGAAGCTTTCTTT TRBJ1-1 TRBV5-1 15 . .
CASSLSGLAGPNEQFF TGTGCCAGCAGTTTATCGGGACTAGCGGGACCAAATGAGCAGTTCTTC TRBJ2-1 TRBV28 16 few TRBD2
CASSLSSGRETQYF TGTGCCAGCAGCTTGAGTAGCGGGAGAGAGACCCAGTACTTC TRBJ2-5 TRBV5-5 14 . TRBD2
CASTLGLAGGHNEQFF TGTGCCAGCACTCTCGGACTAGCGGGAGGTCACAATGAGCAGTTCTTC TRBJ2-1 TRBV28 16 once TRBD2
CATSDRGGENTGELFF TGTGCCACCAGTGATCGCGGGGGCGAAAACACCGGGGAGCTGTTTTTT TRBJ2-2 TRBV24-1 16 . .
CASSLDYFTDTQYF TGTGCCAGCAGCTTAGATTACTTCACAGATACGCAGTATTTT TRBJ2-3 TRBV11-3 14 few .
CASSYSGQGDIETQYF TGTGCCAGCAGTTACTCGGGACAGGGAGACATAGAGACCCAGTACTTC TRBJ2-5 TRBV6-2/TRBV6-3 16 . TRBD1
CASSSPRVDGNTIYF TGTGCCAGCAGCTCTCCCAGGGTGGATGGAAACACCATATATTTT TRBJ1-3 TRBV7-9 15 . .
CASSVGGVLDGYTF TGTGCCAGCAGCGTAGGCGGGGTATTGGATGGCTACACCTTC TRBJ1-2 TRBV9 14 . .
CASSPPGGILSRNTIYF TGTGCCAGCTCACCACCGGGGGGAATCCTTTCAAGAAACACCATATATTTT TRBJ1-3 TRBV18 17 . .
CAWTMGGGTTF TGTGCCTGGACTATGGGGGGAGGTACAACCTTC TRBJ1-2 TRBV30 11 . .
CASSPTGVRTDTQYF TGTGCCAGCAGCCCTACGGGGGTTCGCACAGATACGCAGTATTTT TRBJ2-3 TRBV11-2 15 . .
CASSLSLTGGRNEQFF TGCGCCAGCAGCCTCTCGTTGACAGGGGGCAGGAATGAGCAGTTCTTC TRBJ2-1 TRBV4-3 16 once TRBD1
CASRPWTGLNEKLFF TGTGCCAGCAGACCCTGGACAGGGCTTAATGAAAAACTGTTTTTT TRBJ1-4 TRBV2 15 . TRBD1
CASRGLAGVWETQYF TGTGCCAGCAGGGGACTAGCGGGAGTCTGGGAGACCCAGTACTTC TRBJ2-5 TRBV28 15 . TRBD2
CSVEGSRDSTYEQYF TGCAGCGTTGAAGGATCGCGGGACAGCACCTACGAGCAGTACTTC TRBJ2-7 TRBV29-1 15 . .
CASSPTPGDYNEKLFF TGTGCCAGCTCGCCAACCCCCGGGGACTATAATGAAAAACTGTTTTTT TRBJ1-4 TRBV27 16 once .
CSVPGLAGVGTGELFF TGCAGCGTTCCGGGACTAGCGGGAGTAGGCACCGGGGAGCTGTTTTTT TRBJ2-2 TRBV29-1 16 . TRBD2
CASSLASGGYYEQYF TGTGCCAGCAGCTTAGCTAGCGGAGGTTACTACGAGCAGTACTTC TRBJ2-7 TRBV7-2 15 . .
CASSPTGSTDTQYF TGTGCCAGTAGTCCCACAGGGAGCACAGATACGCAGTATTTT TRBJ2-3 TRBV19 14 . .
CASSLAPSGGRETQYF TGTGCCAGCAGCTTAGCGCCTAGCGGGGGGAGAGAGACCCAGTACTTC TRBJ2-5 TRBV7-2 16 . TRBD2
CSASGGQGQPQHF TGCAGTGCTAGTGGGGGGCAGGGACAGCCCCAGCATTTT TRBJ1-5 TRBV20-1 13 few .